Listed below are T cell receptor beta chains from one sample, sequenced in a study of human T cells and chemical hapten exposure. One entry per CDR3 protein results from TCRdb running MiXCR on the RACE reads. The sample includes about 120,000 distinct CDR3 sequences, around 10% seen only once; the top ten take about 1.4%. The sequencing here drew on whole blood, taken in connection with sensitization to the hapten diphenylcyclopropenone (DPC). All receptors come from a woman between 45 and 60 years old with alopecia areata. Some clones in this sample may be carry-over from other donors' samples. Each CDR3 is given with its conserved first and last residue. The D gene is left open where the match is weak. Not all rows give a size; the values are once, few, many and, for expanded clones, a class.

D | J | V | length | size | CDR3 | DNA
NA | TRBJ1-1 | TRBV11-3 | 14 | many | CASSSTGMNTEAFF | TGTGCCAGCAGCTCGACAGGAATGAACACTGAAGCTTTCTTT
NA | TRBJ2-1 | TRBV12-3/TRBV12-4 | 16 | NA | CASKRRVAVTLNEQFF | TGTGCCAGCAAAAGGCGGGTAGCGGTTACGTTGAATGAGCAGTTCTTC
NA | TRBJ2-1 | TRBV18 | 13 | few | CASSPDTYNEQFF | TGTGCCAGCTCACCGGATACATACAATGAGCAGTTCTTC
TRBD1 | TRBJ1-1 | TRBV6-5 | 15 | NA | CASSYSSGGRTEAFF | TGTGCCAGCAGTTACTCTTCAGGGGGTAGGACTGAAGCTTTCTTT
TRBD1 | TRBJ2-3 | TRBV4-1 | 17 | NA | CASSQSRTGGPTDTQYF | TGCGCCAGCAGCCAGAGTAGAACAGGGGGCCCCACAGATACGCAGTATTTT
TRBD1 | TRBJ1-1 | TRBV29-1 | 13 | many | CSVGQVLRTEAFF | TGCAGCGTGGGACAGGTCCTCAGGACTGAAGCTTTCTTT
TRBD2 | TRBJ2-7 | TRBV7-8 | 15 | many | CASSYRTSGGLSLRF | TGTGCCAGCAGCTATCGGACTAGCGGGGGCCTCTCGTTGCGTTTC
NA | TRBJ2-3 | TRBV28 | 12 | few | CATARGTDTQYF | TGTGCCACCGCCCGGGGCACAGATACGCAGTATTTT
TRBD2 | TRBJ2-1 | TRBV7-2 | 16 | many | CASSPIGTSVANEQFF | TGTGCCAGCAGCCCGATAGGGACTAGCGTTGCGAATGAGCAGTTCTTC
TRBD2 | TRBJ2-1 | TRBV29-1 | 15 | NA | CSAPSGSSSYNEQFF | TGCAGCGCCCCGAGCGGGAGTAGCTCCTACAATGAGCAGTTCTTC
TRBD2 | TRBJ2-1 | TRBV7-8 | 15 | many | CASSAWRSGSNEQFF | TGTGCCAGCAGCGCCTGGCGTAGCGGGAGCAATGAGCAGTTCTTC
NA | TRBJ1-2 | TRBV20-1 | 14 | NA | CSALKAGGAYGYTF | TGCAGTGCTCTGAAAGCAGGTGGTGCCTATGGCTACACCTTC
NA | TRBJ2-7 | TRBV29-1 | 11 | NA | CSVGVSYEQYF | TGCAGCGTTGGAGTGAGCTACGAGCAGTACTTC
NA | TRBJ2-5 | TRBV28 | 15 | few | CASSTTGGAQETQYF | TGTGCCAGCAGCACAACCGGTGGGGCCCAAGAGACCCAGTACTTC